Below, 23 T cell receptor beta chains from the same sample are listed, as sequenced in a study of blood T cells in healthy people across ages. Primed by a sample-barcoded 5' primer and a J-beta primer mix, a second PCR proceeded for roughly 7 to 11 cycles. A single record per CDR3 protein comes from TCRdb applying MiXCR to the 5' RACE reads. The data contain about 1.8 million distinct CDR3 sequences, 40% to 55% of them singletons. Sequencing used blood. These receptors all stem from a woman between 35 and 50 years old in good health.

This clonotype occurred many times. The CDR3 spells CASSLRQGAHNEQFF. In nucleotides, the CDR3 is TGTGCCAGCAGTTTAAGACAGGGGGCGCACAATGAGCAGTTCTTC. The genes are TRBV27 and TRBJ2-1; TRBD1 matches 10 bases. Trimming took 2 bases from V and 5 from J; bases not matched to a gene: 3. CDR1 MNHEY and CDR2 SMNVEV come from the germline V gene (reference sequence). CDR3 length: 15 amino acids.

The chain couples TRBV29-1 to TRBJ2-7, with 8 positions matching TRBD1. The CDR3 sequence is 13 residues long. CDR1 is SQVTM and CDR2 is ANQGSEA in the germline V gene. Trimming at V came to 6 bases and at J to 3 bases, leaving 7 bases not matched to a gene. CDR3 sequence: CSVEDRVDYEQYF. The CDR3 DNA reads TGCAGCGTCGAGGACAGGGTGGACTACGAGCAGTACTTC.

The V gene is TRBV3-1, the J gene TRBJ2-3; 12 bases line up with TRBD2. This CDR3 contains 17 residues. J gave up 5 bases and V 3 bases, and 9 bases lay outside the gene matches. The germline CDR1 and CDR2 sequences are LGHDT and YNNKEL (reference sequence). In nucleotides, the CDR3 is TGTGCCAGCAGCCACCCCTCTAGCGGGGGGGCCGAAGATACGCAGTATTTT. This sequence encodes CASSHPSSGGAEDTQYF.

The rearrangement uses TRBV27 and TRBJ2-1; 7 nucleotides align to TRBD2. The CDR3 covers 13 residues. Looked up from germline, CDR1 is MNHEY and CDR2 is SMNVEV (reference sequence). V gave up 4 bases and J gave up 9 bases; unmatched junction bases: 6. For the CDR3, the DNA is TGTGCCAGCAGTTGGACTAGTTTTGGTGAGCAGTTCTTC. It codes for CASSWTSFGEQFF.

V gene TRBV20-1 combines with J gene TRBJ2-5; TRBD2 aligns across 10 bases. Germline lookup yields CDR1 DFQATT and CDR2 SNEGSKA (reference sequence). The CDR3 covers 16 residues. V gave up 1 base and J gave up 5 bases; unmatched junction bases: 10. The CDR3 DNA is TGCAGTGCTAGAGGGACTAGCGGTCGGGAGCGCGAGACCCAGTACTTC. Protein: CSARGTSGRERETQYF.

This sequence joins TRBV4-3 and TRBJ2-5, with 8 positions matching TRBD2. Germline V gene lookup returns CDR1 LGHNA and CDR2 YSLEER. V lost 0 bases and J lost 1; bases outside the gene matches: 7. The CDR3 runs to 17 residues. The CDR3 DNA reads TGCGCCAGCAGCCAAGATCCTACTAGCGGTATCCAAGAGACCCAGTACTTC. It translates to CASSQDPTSGIQETQYF.

The rearrangement links TRBV9 to TRBJ2-6; TRBD1 agrees at 9 bases. Germline V gene sequence: CDR1 SGDLS, CDR2 YYNGEE. The ends lost 1 base at V and 1 base at J; junction bases unmatched: 9. There are 19 residues in the CDR3. The CDR3 loop reads CASSVWGATGGSGANVLTF. In DNA, the CDR3 is TGTGCCAGCAGCGTATGGGGGGCGACAGGGGGTTCTGGGGCCAACGTCCTGACTTTC.

The CDR3 sequence: CASSPTGQREDEQYF. The DNA of the CDR3 is TGTGCCAGCAGCCCGACAGGGCAGCGGGAGGATGAGCAGTACTTC. The V and J genes are TRBV4-2 and TRBJ2-5; 9 nucleotides agree with TRBD2. The CDR3 sequence is 15 residues long. V trimming: 4 bases; J trimming: 11 bases; junction bases outside the gene matches: 14. Germline V gene data show CDR1 as LGHNA and CDR2 as YNFKEQ.

This clonotype was detected only a few times. With a much larger clone just one base away, this may be a read error. The CDR3 loop is CASSFASGANVLTF. Here the CDR3 DNA reads TGTGCCAGCAGCTTTGCCTCTGGGGCCAACGTCCTGACTTTC. The chain is built from TRBV11-1 and TRBJ2-6; D is unresolved. CDR1 and CDR2 from the germline V gene are SGHAT and FQDESV (reference sequence). V lost 3 bases and J 0 bases, leaving 3 bases between the germline ends. This CDR3 spans 14 amino acids.

The rearrangement links TRBV20-1 to TRBJ2-7, with TRBD2 matching 8 bases. The length of the CDR3 is 15 residues. The germline V gene has CDR1 DFQATT and CDR2 SNEGSKA (reference sequence). Germline trimming cut 0 bases from V and 3 bases from J; bases unmatched to any gene: 7. This CDR3 is CSAREGPLAGYEQYF. For the CDR3, the DNA is TGCAGTGCTAGAGAAGGGCCGCTAGCGGGCTACGAGCAGTACTTC.

CDR3 nucleotide sequence: TGTGCCAGCAGTGCACGGGATAGCGGAAACTACGAGCAGTACTTC. Its protein is CASSARDSGNYEQYF. This chain connects TRBV6-1 to TRBJ2-7; a weak D match, TRBD2 (6 bases). The germline V gene encodes CDR1 MNHNS and CDR2 SASEGT. CDR3 length: 15 residues. With 4 bases removed from V and 3 bases from J, the gap between germline ends came to 16 bases.

The CDR3 nucleotides are TGTGCCAGCAGCCCCCCAGACCCTGCCTACGAGCAGTACTTC. Translation gives CASSPPDPAYEQYF. This rearrangement joins TRBV28 to TRBJ2-4; unclear D gene. The DNA end favors TRBJ2-7, so the J call may be wrong. The CDR3 has 14 amino acids. Germline V gives CDR1 MDHEN, CDR2 SYDVKM.

This clonotype has just a few counts. V is TRBV29-1 and J is TRBJ1-2; 10 bases fit TRBD1. The CDR3 spans 13 residues. Unmatched junction bases numbered 11, after V lost 7 bases and J lost 9 bases. CDR1 SQVTM and CDR2 ANQGSEA come from the germline V gene. The CDR3 DNA follows: TGCAGCGCGATAGGGACAGGGGATTGGAGCTACACCTTC. It codes for CSAIGTGDWSYTF.

The CDR3 here is CASSRRLAGGPGNEQYF. DNA of the CDR3: TGTGCCAGCAGCCGCAGACTAGCGGGGGGGCCAGGAAATGAGCAGTACTTC. The chain has TRBV4-2 and TRBJ2-7; TRBD2 agrees at 14 bases. The length of the CDR3 is 17 residues. Germline lookup yields CDR1 LGHNA and CDR2 YNFKEQ. The V gene end was trimmed by 4 bases and the J gene end by 7 bases; junction bases not matched to a gene: 12.

The chain recombines TRBV6-4 with TRBJ1-5; D remains unclear. The CDR3 runs to 14 residues. Between the trimmed V and J ends, which lost 4 bases and 0 bases, there was a span of 7 bases. CDR1 MRHNA and CDR2 SNTAGT come from the germline V gene. The DNA of the CDR3 is TGTGCCAGCAGTGCGGAGATTAGCAATCAGCCCCAGCATTTT. It specifies CASSAEISNQPQHF.

The genes are TRBV6-2 or TRBV6-3 and TRBJ2-7; 12 bases agree with TRBD1. TRBJ2-5 explains the end of the DNA better; the J call may be wrong. CDR1 MNHEY and CDR2 SVGEGT come from the germline V gene. CDR3 size: 17 residues. The CDR3 is CASSLSGTGGFGETQYF. CDR3 sequence (DNA): TGTGCCAGCAGTCTTAGTGGGACAGGGGGCTTTGGGGAGACCCAGTACTTC.

V usage is TRBV6-6 and J usage is TRBJ2-7, with TRBD1 matching 11 bases. Germline lookup yields CDR1 MNHNY and CDR2 SVGAGI (reference sequence). This CDR3 comprises 13 residues. The junction had 5 bases not matched to a gene; V was cut back by 10 bases and J by 3 bases. The CDR3 DNA sequence: TGTGCCACCCGGGACAGGGGGTACTACGAGCAGTACTTC. Amino acid sequence: CATRDRGYYEQYF.

The J gene is TRBJ1-5, the V gene TRBV13, with 7 nucleotides matching TRBD1. Germline loops: CDR1 PRHDT, CDR2 FYEKMQ (reference sequence). With V trimmed by 0 bases and J by 7 bases, 15 bases remained unmatched. This CDR3 is 18 amino acids long. This chain's CDR3 is CASSLGPIPRGPGQPQHF. CDR3 coding DNA: TGTGCCAGCAGCTTAGGACCCATCCCGAGGGGGCCAGGACAGCCCCAGCATTTT.

V and J are TRBV13 and TRBJ2-2; D possibly corresponds to TRBD2 (5 bases). The germline V and J ends were trimmed by 1 base and 0 bases, with 6 bases remaining between them. CDR3 length equals 15 residues. Germline V lookup: CDR1 PRHDT, CDR2 FYEKMQ (reference sequence). The CDR3 DNA is TGTGCCAGCAGCTTAGATAGCGCGAACACCGGGGAGCTGTTTTTT. Translated, it gives CASSLDSANTGELFF.

The sample holds a few counts of this clonotype. This chain links TRBV27 with TRBJ2-1; a possible D gene is TRBD1 (6 bases). Trimming removed 0 bases at V and 5 bases at J, with 14 bases between. Germline lookup yields CDR1 MNHEY and CDR2 SMNVEV (reference sequence). CDR3 length: 16 amino acids. The CDR3 is CASSLSIGTRNNEQFF. As DNA, the CDR3 is TGTGCCAGCAGTTTATCGATAGGGACACGAAACAATGAGCAGTTCTTC.

The chain carries TRBV4-3 and TRBJ1-2; TRBD1 aligns across 7 bases. Trimming at V came to 0 bases and at J to 4 bases, leaving 8 bases not matched to a gene. Germline V gene lookup returns CDR1 LGHNA and CDR2 YSLEER. This CDR3 is 16 amino acids long. In DNA, the CDR3 is TGCGCCAGCAGCCAAGAAATGGGTACAGGGGCCTATGGCTACACCTTC. Translated, it gives CASSQEMGTGAYGYTF.

In its sample, this clonotype was seen many times. The genes are TRBV9 and TRBJ1-2; TRBD1 is a possible D gene (5 bases). The CDR3 runs 14 residues. Germline V CDR1 and CDR2: SGDLS, YYNGEE. V lost 3 bases to trimming and J lost 5 bases, with 14 bases between them. The CDR3 coding sequence is TGTGCCAGCAGCGACTACGGGACTCCGTATGGCTACACCTTC. It is translated as CASSDYGTPYGYTF. The full variable domain, rest sourced from reference TRBV9 and TRBJ1-2, is DSGVTQTPKHLITATGQRVTLRCSPRSGDLSVYWYQQSLDQGLQFLIQYYNGEERAKGNILERFSAQQFPDLHSELNLSSLELGDSALYFCASSDYGTPYGYTFGSGTRLTVV.

This chain uses TRBV11-2 with TRBJ2-7; no firm D call. The CDR3 is made up of 14 amino acids. V was shortened by 5 bases and J by 6 bases, with 17 bases between the two germline ends. Germline V gene data show CDR1 as SGHAT and CDR2 as FQNNGV. Here the CDR3 reads CASSVYGLTSEQYF. CDR3 DNA: TGTGCCAGCAGCGTATACGGGCTTACATCCGAGCAGTACTTC.